This T cell receptor (delta chain) is from a study of delta chain sequences of gamma delta T cells (TCRdb year 2017). Note on this clone: The antigen it binds to is not known. The protein held in TCRdb is that of a much larger clone and does not match this DNA's translation at residue 13, likely because of a read error; the protein shown is translated from the DNA.

Library method: PCR. These reads were obtained on an Illumina MiSeq. TCRdb called clones afresh from the public reads with CATT; identical DNA rows were later merged. The sample table records 3,000 to 4,000 delta-chain clones; about 61% of these occur just once. Jointly, the top ten make up 58% of the sample. Looking up the germline V gene yields CDR1 GEAIGNYY and CDR2 EKD. The CDR3 has 14 amino acids, counting the end cysteine and phenylalanine. CDR3 DNA only is kept here, 42 bases in frame from base 1. This sequence uses TRDV2 and TRDJ1; the D segment could be TRDD3, given 5 matching bases. Sequenced material: a tumor sample. The receptor's source is a human donor with breast cancer. The CDR3 has the sequence CACDTVVQGFKLTF. The bases read TGTGCCTGTGACACCGTTGTTCAGGGATTTAAACTCACCTTT.